This entry lists 5 T cell receptor beta chains sequenced from one sample in a study of Ad26.COV2.S vaccination and SARS-CoV-2 variants. Data came from immunoSEQ multiplex PCR; TCRdb stores just in-frame clones and leaves some out. The repertoire holds 400,000 to 500,000 clones, with about 91% as singletons. Treatment denoted: over 15 received Ad26.COV2.S at low or high dose, single or two shots; 5 received placebo; per-sample allocation not given. All samples were drawn on day 63, counting from the first vaccine or placebo injection. The starting material was peripheral blood, obtained in a trial of Ad26.COV2.S vaccine versus placebo. The receptors were sampled from a person between 18 and 59 years old who received the Ad26.COV2.S COVID-19 vaccine or a placebo.

V is TRBV4-3 and J is TRBJ1-5; D remains ambiguous. Germline-derived CDR1 and CDR2 are LGHNA and YSLEER. Trimming left V 4 bases short and J 6 bases short, with 13 bases between. CDR3 length: 14 amino acids. The CDR3 DNA reads as TGCGCCAGCAGCCCGGATGAGGGTAGTCAGCCCCAGCATTTT. Its protein is CASSPDEGSQPQHF.

The chain carries TRBV18 and TRBJ2-7; TRBD2 might be the D (5 bases). Looked up from germline, CDR1 is KGHSH and CDR2 is LQKENI. The CDR3 sequence is 14 residues long. Trimming removed 6 bases from V and 2 bases from J, with 14 bases in between. CDR3 nucleotide sequence: TGTGCCAGCTCGCGAAGAACCGGGACCTACGAGCAGTACTTC. Protein product: CASSRRTGTYEQYF.

V usage is TRBV4-3 and J usage is TRBJ1-2, with D perhaps TRBD1 (5 bases). The CDR3 extends over 15 amino acids. Germline loops: CDR1 LGHNA, CDR2 YSLEER. Trimming took off 2 bases at V and 4 bases at J, with 14 bases between the two ends. For the CDR3, the DNA is TGCGCCAGCAGCCAACTTCAGGGTGAGGGCTATGGCTACACCTTC. Translated, it gives CASSQLQGEGYGYTF.

This chain joins TRBV3-1 (or the pseudogene TRBV3-2) and TRBJ1-6; TRBD1 matches 8 bases. In germline, CDR1 is LGHDT, CDR2 YNNKEL (reference sequence). This CDR3 is 14 amino acids long. The V segment lost 3 bases and the J segment 5 bases; nucleotides outside the gene matches: 0. Here the CDR3 DNA reads TGTGCCAGCAGCCAGACAGGGGATAATTCACCCCTCCACTTT. Residues: CASSQTGDNSPLHF.

The gene calls are TRBV28 and TRBJ1-1, with D possibly being TRBD1 (5 bases). V dropped 8 bases and J dropped 5 bases, with 18 bases sitting between them. The CDR3 sequence is 14 residues long. Germline V gene data show CDR1 as MDHEN and CDR2 as SYDVKM. The CDR3 loop reads CASRYLQERTEAFF. CDR3 nucleotide sequence: TGTGCCAGCCGTTATTTACAGGAGCGTACTGAAGCTTTCTTT.